The 10 T cell receptor beta chains below all came from one sample that was sequenced in a study of cytomegalovirus exposure and HLA in healthy donors. PCR was performed using 60 Vbeta and 13 Jbeta primers. The assay was immunoSEQ multiplex PCR, and TCRdb's table has in-frame clones only and misses some. The sample lists about 110,000 clones; less than 75% were seen once. Sequenced sample: PBMCs. Receptors originate from a man in his forties in good health and CMV-seropositive.

The V gene is TRBV7-7, the J gene TRBJ1-4; no clear D. Germline V gene sequence: CDR1 SSHAT, CDR2 FNYEAQ (reference sequence). This CDR3 has 13 residues. V lost 5 bases and J 6 bases, leaving 10 bases between the germline ends. The CDR3 bases are TGTGCCAGCAGCGAGGGTCGTGATGAAAAACTGTTTTTT. It encodes CASSEGRDEKLFF.

The chain joins TRBV19 to TRBJ1-1; 9 positions match TRBD1. J lost 3 bases, V lost 6 bases, and 8 bases had no gene match. Germline V gene lookup returns CDR1 LNHDA and CDR2 SQIVND (reference sequence). The CDR3 extends over 15 amino acids. CDR3 nucleotide sequence: TGTGCCAGTAGGCAACAGGGGGCGGAGTACACTGAAGCTTTCTTT. Encoded protein: CASRQQGAEYTEAFF.

CDR3 amino acids: CASSYSSLASTDTQYF. CDR3 bases: TGTGCCAGCAGTTACTCGAGCCTAGCTAGCACAGATACGCAGTATTTT. The chain employs TRBV6-5 and TRBJ2-3; a possible D gene is TRBD2 (5 bases). The germline V gene encodes CDR1 MNHEY and CDR2 SVGAGI. The CDR3 contains 16 residues. V lost 0 bases to trimming and J lost 0 bases, with 10 bases between them.

The chain combines TRBV15 with TRBJ2-7, with 8 bases aligning to TRBD1. CDR1 is LNHNV and CDR2 is YYDKDF in the germline V gene (reference sequence). V gave up 0 bases and J gave up 3 bases; unmatched junction bases: 10. The CDR3 sequence is 17 residues long. This CDR3 is CATSREAPGTGVYEQYF. The CDR3 region has the DNA TGTGCCACCAGCAGAGAGGCCCCCGGGACAGGCGTCTACGAGCAGTACTTC.

Notes on this clone: An end of the junction differs from the germline gene, which may be a read error. The chain uses TRBV19 and TRBJ1-2, with no clear D. The CDR3 has 13 residues. Germline-derived CDR1 and CDR2 are LNHDA and SQIVND (reference sequence). The CDR3 loop reads CASSTSSGIPPAF. In DNA, the CDR3 is TGTGCCAGTAGTACTTCCTCAGGCATTCCGCCCGCCTTC.

The chain employs TRBV11-1 and TRBJ1-3, with a tentative D call TRBD1 (5 bases). Germline CDR1 and CDR2: SGHAT and FQDESV (reference sequence). V was clipped by 6 bases and J by 0 bases, with 12 bases between them. The CDR3 extends over 15 amino acids. This CDR3 reads CASRLDTYSGNTIYF. The CDR3 DNA sequence: TGTGCCAGCAGATTGGACACCTACTCTGGAAACACCATATATTTT.

This sequence joins TRBV11-3 and TRBJ2-2; 8 nucleotides agree with TRBD1. This CDR3 contains 13 residues. Germline CDR1 is SGHNT and CDR2 is YENEEA. CDR3 in DNA: TGTGCGTCCAGGGGGCCGAACACCGGGGAGCTGTTTTTT. Residues: CASRGPNTGELFF.

The chain is built from TRBV2 and TRBJ2-1; possibly TRBD2 for D (6 bases). This CDR3 is 12 amino acids long. Germline V gene lookup returns CDR1 SNHLY and CDR2 FYNNEI. V lost 8 bases and J lost 7, with 12 bases in between. The CDR3 coding sequence is TGTGCCAGCTACCGGGAGCCTAATGAGCAGTTCTTC. Amino acid sequence: CASYREPNEQFF.

The chain recombines TRBV27 with TRBJ1-1; D is unresolved. CDR3 length: 15 residues. Between the trimmed V and J ends, which lost 2 bases and 4 bases, there was a span of 14 bases. Germline V CDR1 and CDR2: MNHEY, SMNVEV (reference sequence). The CDR3 region is CASSLRSLGGTEAFF. The CDR3 bases are TGTGCCAGCAGTTTACGGTCCTTGGGAGGCACTGAAGCTTTCTTT.

The CDR3 reads CASRLSGDNEQFF. For the CDR3, the DNA is TGTGCCAGCAGGCTTAGCGGGGACAATGAGCAGTTCTTC. The J gene is TRBJ2-1, the V gene TRBV28; TRBD2 agrees at 8 bases. Germline CDR1 and CDR2: MDHEN and SYDVKM. The CDR3 has 13 residues. The junction had 3 bases not matched to a gene; V was cut back by 6 bases and J by 5 bases.